The entry that follows covers one T cell receptor beta chain sequence. The antigen is unknown. The sample comes from a study of T cell responses to AZD1222 COVID-19 vaccine. Study observations and caveats: Clonal diversity was possibly underestimated; the donors were predominantly white British and more often female. Vaccine-associated CD4 TCRs ranged over spike, dominating at 160-218 and 743-854.

Using immunoSEQ multiplex PCR, the repertoire was profiled, and TCRdb retains in-frame clones only, with some absent. The sample shows about 140,000 clones, about nine tenths of them seen only once. Germline V gene lookup returns CDR1 SGHRS and CDR2 YFSETQ. With V trimmed by 1 base and J by 6 bases, 10 bases remained unmatched. The CDR3 length is 16 residues. The chain links TRBV5-1 to TRBJ2-1, with TRBD2 matching over 7 bases. The sample in question was peripheral blood, obtained on day 0 of AZD1222 vaccination. This TCR was sampled from an adult in good health. The CDR3, as DNA: TGCGCCAGCAGCTTGCCCTCCGGGACTAACCCCAATGAGCAGTTCTTC. Translating gives CASSLPSGTNPNEQFF. Full variable domain (rest looked up from reference TRBV5-1 and TRBJ2-1): KAGVTQTPRYLIKTRGQQVTLSCSPISGHRSVSWYQQTPGQGLQFLFEYFSETQRNKGNFPGRFSGRQFSNSRSEMNVSTLELGDSALYLCASSLPSGTNPNEQFFGPGTRLTVL.